This T cell receptor beta chain emerged from a study of shared clonotypes between healthy human individuals. Regarding the study as a whole: The generation probabilities recorded for non-shared clonotypes fell below those of clonotypes shared by all four donors. Researchers found naive subsets generally carried larger estimated richness than memory subsets.

A note on this clone: The antigen is undetermined.

CDR1 MDHEN and CDR2 SYDVKM come from the germline V gene. The CDR3 has 15 residues. Deletions cut 5 bases from V and 4 bases from J, with 18 bases between. Authors' data handling: From ImmunoSEQ came sequences covering only the junction and carrying no quality scores, so filtering differed. Assay used: immunoSEQ multiplex PCR; TCRdb lists only in-frame clones, some missing. D and trimming were read from the DNA, whereas the V and J calls and clone size are those reported in that table. The data contain 2,500,000 or so clones, roughly 90% of them singletons. This clonotype was sampled from a man aged 18 to 29 in good health. Some clones in this sample may be carry-over from other donors' samples. The V call is TRBV28, the J call TRBJ2-7, with D possibly called TRBD1 or TRBD2 (5 bases each). The specimen was naive CD4+ T cells from PBMCs. The sample's subset: CD45RA+ positively selected. CDR3 region: CASSGGGGLIYEQYF. DNA for the CDR3: TGTGCCAGCAGTGGGGGTGGCGGTCTGATTTACGAGCAGTACTTC.